A single sample is the source of the 18 T cell receptor beta chains below, sequenced in a study of cytotoxic CD8 clonotypes in ibrutinib-treated CLL. Sequencing was performed with immunoSEQ multiplex PCR; in TCRdb, only in-frame clones are kept and a portion is missing. The sample includes approximately 26,000 clones, 85% of them seen just once. This sample comprised PBMCs, obtained after 24 months of ibrutinib treatment. The receptors shown here come from a human donor with chronic lymphocytic leukemia.

DNA for the CDR3: TGTGCCAGCAGCGGAAGCGGGGGGGCCTTCGAGCAGTACTTC. Amino acids: CASSGSGGAFEQYF. V and J are TRBV9 and TRBJ2-7; 10 bases match TRBD2. The germline CDR1 and CDR2 sequences are SGDLS and YYNGEE. V lost 3 bases to trimming and J lost 6 bases; unmatched junction nucleotides: 6. CDR3 length: 14 amino acids.

This chain uses TRBV5-4 with TRBJ1-1; no clear D gene. Germline V gene data show CDR1 as SGHNT and CDR2 as YYREEE (reference sequence). The CDR3 has 13 residues. The germline V and J ends were trimmed by 2 bases and 11 bases, with 16 bases remaining between them. Here the CDR3 DNA reads TGTGCCAGCAGCTTTTCCTTAACTAGTGGGGCTTTCTTT. The encoded protein is CASSFSLTSGAFF.

The V gene is TRBV7-2, the J gene TRBJ1-5, with 7 bases fitting TRBD1. The CDR3 spans 14 residues. With V trimmed by 1 base and J by 6 bases, 3 bases remained unmatched. Per the germline V gene, CDR1 is SGHTA and CDR2 is FQGNSA. CDR3 amino acids: CASSLGAGGQPQHF. In nucleotides, the CDR3 is TGTGCCAGCAGCTTAGGGGCAGGGGGTCAGCCCCAGCATTTT.

The rearrangement links TRBV5-1 to TRBJ1-1; TRBD1 might be the D (6 bases). With 0 bases removed from V and 11 bases from J, the gap between germline ends came to 14 bases. Germline loops: CDR1 SGHRS, CDR2 YFSETQ. The CDR3 extends over 13 amino acids. The DNA for the CDR3 is TGCGCCAGCAGCTTGGTTAGGGGGTCGGACGCTTTCTTT. It translates to CASSLVRGSDAFF.

This sequence joins TRBV19 and TRBJ1-6; D gene uncertain. This CDR3 has 14 residues. V gave up 5 bases and J gave up 8 bases, with 13 bases separating them. Germline-derived CDR1 and CDR2 are LNHDA and SQIVND (reference sequence). CDR3 DNA sequence: TGTGCCAGTAGTCCCCCGGGTTTCGATTCACCCCTCCACTTT. Translated, it gives CASSPPGFDSPLHF.

CDR3 bases: TGTGCCACCGCTGACAGGCCCCCTAACTATGGCTACACCTTC. It yields the protein CATADRPPNYGYTF. The chain links TRBV6-1 to TRBJ1-2, with a weak D call TRBD1 (6 bases). The CDR3 contains 14 residues. Germline CDR1 is MNHNS and CDR2 is SASEGT. V shed 10 bases and J shed 0 bases, with 15 bases lying between them.

This clone was observed a few times. The chain employs TRBV21-1 and TRBJ1-6; TRBD1 is the table's D call and was not checked against the DNA. TRBV21-1 is given as a pseudogene. There are 17 residues in the CDR3. The CDR3 DNA sequence: TGTGCCAGCAGCACCTACAGGGTAGACACCTATAATTCACCCCTCCACTTT. This gives the protein CASSTYRVDTYNSPLHF.

This clone is a singleton in its sample. The V gene is TRBV7-2, the J gene TRBJ2-2; D not resolved. Germline assignment: CDR1 SGHTA and CDR2 FQGNSA. This CDR3 is built from 13 residues. V lost 3 bases, J lost 5 bases, and 7 bases lay in between. The CDR3 here is CASSFLVTGELFF. The CDR3 region has the DNA TGTGCCAGCAGCTTTCTCGTAACCGGGGAGCTGTTTTTT.

The CDR3: CASTPPGGLAGQETQYF. The CDR3 DNA reads as TGTGCCAGCACCCCTCCCGGGGGGCTAGCGGGTCAAGAGACCCAGTACTTC. This chain links TRBV7-9 with TRBJ2-5; 8 positions match TRBD2. The V gene's germline CDR1 is SEHNR and CDR2 FQNEAQ (reference sequence). Trimming removed 7 bases from V and 2 bases from J; junction bases left unmatched: 15. The CDR3 is made up of 17 amino acids.

This chain's CDR3 is CASSYGDRVFTEAFF. The CDR3 DNA reads as TGTGCCAGCAGCTACGGGGACAGGGTTTTTACTGAAGCTTTCTTT. The rearrangement joins TRBV7-2 to TRBJ1-1, with 9 positions matching TRBD1. CDR1 SGHTA and CDR2 FQGNSA come from the germline V gene. The CDR3 has 15 amino acids. The J segment lost 5 bases and the V segment lost 4 bases, leaving 8 bases of the junction unmatched.

The chain joins TRBV5-1 to TRBJ1-6; D remains unclear. The CDR3 length is 17 residues. V gave up 0 bases and J gave up 0 bases, with 10 bases separating them. CDR1 and CDR2 from the germline V gene are SGHRS and YFSETQ. The CDR3 here is CASSLVVGNSYNSPLHF. CDR3 coding DNA: TGCGCCAGCAGCTTGGTGGTTGGGAACTCCTATAATTCACCCCTCCACTTT.

To note about this clone: Distinct nucleotide sequences in the sample also encode this CDR3. V and J are TRBV6-5 and TRBJ2-7; D not resolved. The CDR3 contains 12 residues. Germline CDR1 MNHEY, CDR2 SVGAGI. Deletions cut 5 bases from V and 0 bases from J, with 5 bases between. The CDR3 coding sequence is TGTGCCAGCAGTAGGACCTCCTACGAGCAGTACTTC. This codes for CASSRTSYEQYF.

The chain joins TRBV7-9 to TRBJ1-1; TRBD1 aligns across 8 bases. Trimming removed 3 bases from V and 5 bases from J; junction bases left unmatched: 8. The CDR3 contains 15 residues. CDR1 is SEHNR, CDR2 FQNEAQ, per germline (reference sequence). The CDR3 DNA follows: TGTGCCAGCAGCTTCGTGGACAGGGTTTGGACTGAAGCTTTCTTT. Encoded protein: CASSFVDRVWTEAFF.

This chain links TRBV7-9 with TRBJ1-2; D might be TRBD1 (5 bases). The V end lost 6 bases, the J end lost 3 bases, and 14 bases lay between the germline ends. Germline lookup yields CDR1 SEHNR and CDR2 FQNEAQ (reference sequence). CDR3 length equals 14 residues. The CDR3 nucleotides are TGTGCCAGCAGACTTGGGGGATTTGACTATGGCTACACCTTC. Translation: CASRLGGFDYGYTF.

The V and J genes are TRBV19 and TRBJ2-2, with TRBD1 matching 8 bases. Germline V lookup: CDR1 LNHDA, CDR2 SQIVND (reference sequence). V lost 10 bases to trimming and J lost 6 bases; unmatched junction nucleotides: 10. There are 14 residues in the CDR3. The CDR3 protein is CATMDRERSGELFF. Here the CDR3 DNA reads TGTGCCACCATGGACAGGGAGAGGTCCGGGGAGCTGTTTTTT.

This rearrangement joins TRBV20-1 to TRBJ1-1; unclear D gene. CDR1 is DFQATT, CDR2 SNEGSKA, per germline (reference sequence). V lost 1 base and J lost 3, with 3 bases in between. The CDR3 totals 11 residues. The CDR3 DNA is TGCAGTGCTAGAGGGGACACTGAAGCTTTCTTT. It specifies CSARGDTEAFF.

This chain joins TRBV7-2 and TRBJ1-6, with a tentative D call TRBD1 (6 bases). Trimming cost V 1 base and J 7 bases, with 20 bases left between them. Looked up from germline, CDR1 is SGHTA and CDR2 is FQGNSA. The CDR3 length is 18 residues. DNA of the CDR3: TGTGCCAGCAGCTTAGTCCCCGGGGGGCGTAGAGGCAATTCACCCCTCCACTTT. It specifies CASSLVPGGRRGNSPLHF.

This rearrangement joins TRBV18 to TRBJ2-1; 10 bases map to TRBD1. Trimming cost V 1 base and J 2 bases; bases outside gene matches: 2. The CDR3 contains 16 residues. Germline lookup yields CDR1 KGHSH and CDR2 LQKENI. Here the CDR3 DNA reads TGTGCCAGCTCACCACGGACAGGGGGAACCTACAATGAGCAGTTCTTC. Its translation is CASSPRTGGTYNEQFF. Supplemented by reference TRBV18 and TRBJ2-1, the full variable domain reads NAGVMQNPRHLVRRRGQEARLRCSPMKGHSHVYWYRQLPEEGLKFMVYLQKENIIDESGMPKERFSAEFPKEGPSILRIQQVVRGDSAAYFCASSPRTGGTYNEQFFGPGTRLTVL.